These T cell receptor beta chains were read from a single sample in a study of shared clonotypes between healthy human individuals. Measured with immunoSEQ multiplex PCR; TCRdb has only the in-frame clones, and not every one. The repertoire holds fewer than 1 million clones, with roughly 96% as singletons. Sequencing input: naive CD8+ T cells sorted from blood. The receptors shown here come from a man aged 25 to 40 in good health. Each CDR3 is given with its conserved first and last residue. D genes are given only for firm matches. Some rows mark clone size as missing; the rest say once, few, many or name a class of expanded clone.

>TRBJ2-7|.|TRBD2|TRBV5-1
TGCGCCAGCAGCTGGGAATCTAGCGGGAGTTCCTACGAGCAGTACTTC
CASSWESSGSSYEQYF
>TRBJ1-1|.|.|TRBV5-8
TGTGCCAGCAGCCGGGACTTGATGAACACTGAAGCTTTCTTT
CASSRDLMNTEAFF
>TRBJ1-5|.|.|TRBV6-5
TGTGCCAGCAGTTACTCAAGGGGAAGTCAGCCCCAGCATTTT
CASSYSRGSQPQHF
>TRBJ1-2|.|.|TRBV12-5
TGTGCTAGTGGTTTGGGGACGGACTATGGCTACACCTTC
CASGLGTDYGYTF
>TRBJ2-5|.|.|TRBV6-4
TGTGCCAGCAGTGACCAGAGACAGTCCTCCGCAGAGACCCAGTACTTC
CASSDQRQSSAETQYF
>TRBJ2-7|.|.|TRBV7-3
TGTGCCAGCAGTTTATCCGGGGCGCCAAACTACGAGCAGTACTTC
CASSLSGAPNYEQYF
>TRBJ2-1|once|.|TRBV7-9
TGTGCCAGCACCTACCCGGACTTCCACAATGAGCAGTTCTTC
CASTYPDFHNEQFF
>TRBJ1-2|.|.|TRBV10-3
TGTGCCATCAGTGAGTCGAGTGGGAGTGGCTACACCTTC
CAISESSGSGYTF
>TRBJ1-1|.|.|TRBV1
TGCACCAGCAGCCAAGAGGGACAGGGGGTAGAGAACACTGAAGCTTTCTTT
CTSSQEGQGVENTEAFF
>TRBJ2-1|.|TRBD2|TRBV27
TGTGCCAGCAGTACCGGGACTAGCGGGGTTAATGAGCAGTTCTTC
CASSTGTSGVNEQFF
>TRBJ2-7|.|TRBD2|TRBV28
TGTGCCAGCACTAGGGGACTAGCGGGAAGACGCTCCTACGAGCAGTACTTC
CASTRGLAGRRSYEQYF
>TRBJ2-7|.|.|TRBV5-1
TGCGCCAGCAGCTTGGGGGGCTACGAGCAGTACTTC
CASSLGGYEQYF
>TRBJ2-1|.|.|TRBV5-1
TGCGCCAGCAGTCCGACTAGTGTTCAGGACAATGAGCAGTTCTTC
CASSPTSVQDNEQFF
>TRBJ2-7|.|TRBD1|TRBV7-9
TGTGCCAGCAGGGGGGGACAGGACTACGAGCAGTACTTC
CASRGGQDYEQYF
>TRBJ2-1|.|TRBD1|TRBV29-1
TGCAGCGTTGAAACTGCGGCAGGGGGTACCTACAATGAGCAGTTCTTC
CSVETAAGGTYNEQFF
>TRBJ2-7|.|.|TRBV27
TGTGCCAGCAGTCCAATAATGGGGGGATACGAGCAGTACTTC
CASSPIMGGYEQYF
>TRBJ1-5|.|.|TRBV28
TGTGCCAGCAGCTCTATCGGCGCAGGGATCAATCAGCCCCAGCATTTT
CASSSIGAGINQPQHF
>TRBJ1-4|.|.|TRBV28
TGTGCCAGCAGTTTGGGGGGACTTGATCCTAATGAAAAACTGTTTTTT
CASSLGGLDPNEKLFF
>TRBJ1-4|.|.|TRBV11-2
TGTGCCAGCAGCTCCCTCCGGGAGGCAACTAATGAAAAACTGTTTTTT
CASSSLREATNEKLFF
>TRBJ2-5|.|.|TRBV28
TGTGCCAGCAGTTTCCTGGGGGCGGACCAAGAGACCCAGTACTTC
CASSFLGADQETQYF
>TRBJ2-3|.|.|TRBV9
TGTGCCAGCAGCGTCCAGGGGGGCGGCACAGATACGCAGTATTTT
CASSVQGGGTDTQYF
>TRBJ2-7|.|.|TRBV27
TGTGCCAGCAGTTTCCAAGGACCTACCTACGAGCAGTACTTC
CASSFQGPTYEQYF
>TRBJ2-5|.|.|TRBV14
TGTGCCAGCTCTCCTCTTAGCGGACCGCGGAAGGGGGCCCAGTACTTC
CASSPLSGPRKGAQYF
>TRBJ2-1|once|.|TRBV25-1
TGTGCCAGCAGTGACGACCAAAATGAGCAGTTCTTC
CASSDDQNEQFF
>TRBJ1-2|.|.|TRBV27
TGTGCCAGCAGTTTTCAGGCCCACTATGGCTACACCTTC
CASSFQAHYGYTF
>TRBJ2-3|.|TRBD2|TRBV7-9
TGTGCCAGCAGCCGACTAGCGGGCACTAGCACAGATACGCAGTATTTT
CASSRLAGTSTDTQYF